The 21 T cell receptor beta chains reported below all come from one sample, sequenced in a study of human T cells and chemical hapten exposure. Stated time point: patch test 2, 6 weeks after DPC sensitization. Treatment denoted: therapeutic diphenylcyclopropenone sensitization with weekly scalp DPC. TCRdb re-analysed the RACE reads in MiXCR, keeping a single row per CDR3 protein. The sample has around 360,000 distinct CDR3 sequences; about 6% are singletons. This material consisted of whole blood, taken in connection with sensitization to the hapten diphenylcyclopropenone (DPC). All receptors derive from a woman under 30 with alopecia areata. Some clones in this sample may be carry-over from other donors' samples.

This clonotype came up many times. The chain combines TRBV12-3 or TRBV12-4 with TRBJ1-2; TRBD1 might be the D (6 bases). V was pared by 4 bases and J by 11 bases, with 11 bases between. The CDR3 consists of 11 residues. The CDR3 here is CASSSGGAYTF. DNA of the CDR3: TGTGCCAGCAGTTCGGGGGGGGCGTACACCTTC.

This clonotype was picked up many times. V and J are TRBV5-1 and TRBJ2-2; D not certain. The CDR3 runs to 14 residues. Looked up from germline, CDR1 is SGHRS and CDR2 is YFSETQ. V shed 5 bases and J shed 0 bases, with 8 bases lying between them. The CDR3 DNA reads TGCGCCAGCAGAGAAGAAGCGAACACCGGGGAGCTGTTTTTT. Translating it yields CASREEANTGELFF.

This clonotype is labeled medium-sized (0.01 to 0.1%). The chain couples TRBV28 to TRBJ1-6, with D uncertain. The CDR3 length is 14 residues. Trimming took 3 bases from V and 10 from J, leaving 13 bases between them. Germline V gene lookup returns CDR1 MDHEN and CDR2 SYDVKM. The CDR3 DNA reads TGTGCCAGCAGTTTTATGGCTACTGGGTCACCCCTCCACTTT. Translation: CASSFMATGSPLHF.

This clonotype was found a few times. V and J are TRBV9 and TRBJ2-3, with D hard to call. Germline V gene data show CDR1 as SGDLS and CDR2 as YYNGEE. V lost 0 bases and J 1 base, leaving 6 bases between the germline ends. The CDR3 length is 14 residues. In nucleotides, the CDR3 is TGTGCCAGCAGCGTAGTAGTTGGCACAGATACGCAGTATTTT. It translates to CASSVVVGTDTQYF.

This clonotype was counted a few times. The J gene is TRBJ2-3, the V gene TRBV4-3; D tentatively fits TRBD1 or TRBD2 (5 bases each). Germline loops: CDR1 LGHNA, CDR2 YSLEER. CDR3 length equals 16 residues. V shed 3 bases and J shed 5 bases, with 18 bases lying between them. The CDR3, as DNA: TGCGCCAGCAGCCAGACAGCCGGGAACTTAGGAGATACGCAGTATTTT. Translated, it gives CASSQTAGNLGDTQYF.

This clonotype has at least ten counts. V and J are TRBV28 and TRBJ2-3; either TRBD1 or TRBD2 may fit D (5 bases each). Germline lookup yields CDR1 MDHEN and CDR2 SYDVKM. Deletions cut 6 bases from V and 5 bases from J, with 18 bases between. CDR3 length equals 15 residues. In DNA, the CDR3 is TGTGCCAGCAGCCCCTCAGGGACCGGTAAAGATACGCAGTATTTT. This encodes CASSPSGTGKDTQYF.

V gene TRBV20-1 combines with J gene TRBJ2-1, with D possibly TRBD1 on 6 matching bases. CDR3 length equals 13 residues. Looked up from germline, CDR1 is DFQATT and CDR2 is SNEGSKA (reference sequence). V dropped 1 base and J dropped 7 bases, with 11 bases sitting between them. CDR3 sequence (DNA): TGCAGTGCTAGAGGACAGGCCAGAAATGAGCAGTTCTTC. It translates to CSARGQARNEQFF.

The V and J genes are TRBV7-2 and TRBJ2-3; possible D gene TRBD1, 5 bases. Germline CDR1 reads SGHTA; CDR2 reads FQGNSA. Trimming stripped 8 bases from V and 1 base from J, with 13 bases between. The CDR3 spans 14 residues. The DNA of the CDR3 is TGTGCCAGCCAAAGACAGTACGGCACAGATACGCAGTATTTT. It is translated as CASQRQYGTDTQYF.

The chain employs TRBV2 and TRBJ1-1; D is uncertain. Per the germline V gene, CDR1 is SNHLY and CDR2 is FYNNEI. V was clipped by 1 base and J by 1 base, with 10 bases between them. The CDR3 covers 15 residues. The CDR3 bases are TGTGCCAGCAGTGAAGAAGCAGCTGGGAACACTGAAGCTTTCTTT. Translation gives CASSEEAAGNTEAFF.

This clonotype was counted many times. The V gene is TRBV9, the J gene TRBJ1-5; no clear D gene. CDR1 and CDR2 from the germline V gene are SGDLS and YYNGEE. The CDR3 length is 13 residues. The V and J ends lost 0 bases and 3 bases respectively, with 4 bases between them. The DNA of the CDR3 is TGTGCCAGCAGCGTAGCCCCCAATCAGCCCCAGCATTTT. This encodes CASSVAPNQPQHF.

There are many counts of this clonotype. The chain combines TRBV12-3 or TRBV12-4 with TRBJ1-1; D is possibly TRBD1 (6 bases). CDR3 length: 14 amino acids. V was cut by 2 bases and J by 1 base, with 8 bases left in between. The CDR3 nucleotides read TGTGCCAGCAGTTTACTACAGGGGAACACTGAAGCTTTCTTT. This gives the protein CASSLLQGNTEAFF.

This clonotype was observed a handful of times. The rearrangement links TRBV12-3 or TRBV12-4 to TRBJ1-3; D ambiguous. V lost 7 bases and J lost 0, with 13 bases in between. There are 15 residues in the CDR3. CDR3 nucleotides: TGTGCCAGCACCTTCGACATCTACTCTGGAAACACCATATATTTT. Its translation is CASTFDIYSGNTIYF.

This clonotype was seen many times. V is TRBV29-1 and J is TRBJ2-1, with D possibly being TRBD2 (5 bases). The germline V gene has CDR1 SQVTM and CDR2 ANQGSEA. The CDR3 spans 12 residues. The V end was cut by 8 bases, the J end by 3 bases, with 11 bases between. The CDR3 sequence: CSSHGVYNEQFF. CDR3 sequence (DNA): TGCAGCTCCCACGGGGTCTACAATGAGCAGTTCTTC.

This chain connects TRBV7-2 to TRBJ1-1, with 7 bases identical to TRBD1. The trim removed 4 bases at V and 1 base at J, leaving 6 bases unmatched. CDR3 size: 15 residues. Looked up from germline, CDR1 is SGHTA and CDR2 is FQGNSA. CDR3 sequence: CASSSRRDRNTEAFF. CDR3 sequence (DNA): TGTGCCAGCAGCTCCCGCCGGGACAGGAACACTGAAGCTTTCTTT.

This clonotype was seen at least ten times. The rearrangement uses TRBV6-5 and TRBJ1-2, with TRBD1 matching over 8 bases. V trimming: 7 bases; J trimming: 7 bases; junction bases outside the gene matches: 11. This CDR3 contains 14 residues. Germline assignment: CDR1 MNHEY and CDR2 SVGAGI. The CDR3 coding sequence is TGTGCCAGCACAACCAGGGGGCTGCTCGGTGGCTACACCTTC. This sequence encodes CASTTRGLLGGYTF.

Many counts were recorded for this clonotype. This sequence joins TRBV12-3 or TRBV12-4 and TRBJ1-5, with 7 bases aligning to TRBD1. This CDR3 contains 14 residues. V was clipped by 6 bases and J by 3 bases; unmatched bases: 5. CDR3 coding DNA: TGTGCCAGCAGCCTAGACAGGGCCAATCAGCCCCAGCATTTT. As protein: CASSLDRANQPQHF.

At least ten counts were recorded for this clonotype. The CDR3 coding sequence is TGCAGTGCAAGACGAGGGCAGTTTAGCAATCAGCCCCAGCATTTT. This sequence encodes CSARRGQFSNQPQHF. The rearrangement joins TRBV20-1 to TRBJ1-5; D is undetermined. The germline V gene has CDR1 DFQATT and CDR2 SNEGSKA (reference sequence). This CDR3 contains 15 residues. Trimming removed 6 bases from V and 0 bases from J, with 15 bases in between.

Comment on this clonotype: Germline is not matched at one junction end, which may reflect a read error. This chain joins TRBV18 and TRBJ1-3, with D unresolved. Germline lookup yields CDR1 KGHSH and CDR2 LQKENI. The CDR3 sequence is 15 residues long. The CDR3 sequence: CASSSETLRRNAIYF. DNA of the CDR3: TGTGCCAGCTCCTCAGAAACCCTACGGAGAAACGCCATATATTTT.

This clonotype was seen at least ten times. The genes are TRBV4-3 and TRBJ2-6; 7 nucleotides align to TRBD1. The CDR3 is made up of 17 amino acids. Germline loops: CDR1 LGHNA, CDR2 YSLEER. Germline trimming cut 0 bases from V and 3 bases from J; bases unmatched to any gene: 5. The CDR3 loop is CASSQDLGGRGANVLTF. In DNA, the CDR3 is TGCGCCAGCAGCCAAGATTTAGGGGGCCGTGGGGCCAACGTCCTGACTTTC.

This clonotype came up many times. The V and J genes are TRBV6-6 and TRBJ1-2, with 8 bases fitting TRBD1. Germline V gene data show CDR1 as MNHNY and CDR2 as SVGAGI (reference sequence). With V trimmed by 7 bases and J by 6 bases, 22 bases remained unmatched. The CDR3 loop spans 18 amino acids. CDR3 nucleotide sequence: TGTGCCAGCACCTACAGGTGGGGCGCCGGACAGGGAGGCGATGGCTACACCTTC. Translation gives CASTYRWGAGQGGDGYTF.

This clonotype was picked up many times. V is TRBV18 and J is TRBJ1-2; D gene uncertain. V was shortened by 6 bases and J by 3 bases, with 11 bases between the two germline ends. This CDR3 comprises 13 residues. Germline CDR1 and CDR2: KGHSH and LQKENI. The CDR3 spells CASSAVEDYGYTF. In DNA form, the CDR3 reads TGTGCCAGCTCGGCCGTTGAGGACTATGGCTACACCTTC.